This is a list of T cell receptor beta chains from one sample in a study of PD-L1 blockade in urothelial cancer. The table came from immunoSEQ multiplex PCR; TCRdb's copy has only in-frame clones and leaves some out. The sample comprises more than 95,000 clones, about 89% of which are singletons, and 1.5% to 2% rests with the top ten. The material sequenced was PBMCs, taken around atezolizumab (anti-PD-L1) treatment. These receptor sequences come from a man in his 60s with urothelial cancer. Each CDR3 is given with its conserved first and last residue. Where a row states a size, it is once, few, many or the class of an expanded clone; other rows omit it.

J gene,clone size,V gene,CDR3 protein
TRBJ1-2,NA,TRBV4-2,CASSQAGRENGYTF
TRBJ2-1,NA,TRBV6-6,CASTPSGGYNEQFF
TRBJ2-5,NA,TRBV2,CASSYGTVGETQYF
TRBJ2-7,NA,TRBV28,CASTRENEQYF
TRBJ2-5,NA,TRBV7-2,CASSLGGQGTETQYF
TRBJ2-7,NA,TRBV5-1,CASSPNQNPGQYF
TRBJ1-5,NA,TRBV5-6,CASSPDRGQPQHF
TRBJ1-6,few,TRBV28,CASSLGQGLSPLHF
TRBJ1-2,NA,TRBV19,CASSIRAGGGYGYTF
TRBJ2-1,NA,TRBV2,CASSELTGYAYNEQFF
TRBJ2-3,NA,TRBV6-1,CASSATPTSGLLRGDTQYF
TRBJ2-5,NA,TRBV2,CASSNGPGGEETQYF
TRBJ1-2,NA,TRBV5-4,CASSLDKGYTF
TRBJ2-7,NA,TRBV7-2,CASSLVGGYEQYF
TRBJ1-3,NA,TRBV6-5,CASSSRGEYTIYF
TRBJ2-2,NA,TRBV2,CASSDQEIVSGELFF
TRBJ2-1,NA,TRBV27,CASSILAGSSYNEQFF
TRBJ2-7,NA,TRBV4-2,CASSPGVGPYEQYF
TRBJ1-5,NA,TRBV6-5,CASSYGTGDQPQHF
TRBJ2-2,NA,TRBV21-1,CASSKECPGQRLGNTGELFF
TRBJ1-4,once,TRBV30,CAWRGAMGVSEKLFF
TRBJ2-5,NA,TRBV18,CASSPPSGYQETQYF
TRBJ1-2,few,TRBV10-3,CAIKGVGQGIGYTF
TRBJ2-7,NA,TRBV5-5,CASSALTRLDEQYF
TRBJ2-7,NA,TRBV30,CAWRPGGSYEQYF
TRBJ2-6,NA,TRBV5-1,CASSSEGGSGANVLTF
TRBJ1-1,NA,TRBV19,CASSTRQGSGTEAFF